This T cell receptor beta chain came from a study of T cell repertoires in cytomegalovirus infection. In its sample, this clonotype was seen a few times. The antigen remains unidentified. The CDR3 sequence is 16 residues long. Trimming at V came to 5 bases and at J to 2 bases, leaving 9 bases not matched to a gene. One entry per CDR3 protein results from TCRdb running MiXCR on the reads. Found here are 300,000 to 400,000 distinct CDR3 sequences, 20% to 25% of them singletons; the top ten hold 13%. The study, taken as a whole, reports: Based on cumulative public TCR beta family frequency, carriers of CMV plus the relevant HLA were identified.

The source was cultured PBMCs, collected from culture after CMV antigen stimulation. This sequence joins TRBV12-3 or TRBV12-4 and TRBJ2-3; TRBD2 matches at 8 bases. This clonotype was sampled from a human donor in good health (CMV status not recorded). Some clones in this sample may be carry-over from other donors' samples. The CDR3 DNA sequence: TGTGCCAGCAGTCTTGGGACTAGAGCGCACACAGATACGCAGTATTTT. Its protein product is CASSLGTRAHTDTQYF.